Each of the 5 T cell receptor beta chains below was sequenced from the same sample in a study of shared clonotypes between healthy human individuals (dated by TCRdb to 2019 to 2021). The library was made by the immunoSEQ multiplex PCR assay. The table comes from immuneACCESS by way of TCRdb, which keeps in-frame sequences with V and J called. Part of the clones is missing from these tables; in studies checked, under half for an unresolved V gene and the rest for unknown reasons. A total of about 1 million clones appear in this sample, around 75% of them only once. Roughly 1.5% of the sample is held by the ten biggest clonotypes. Sequences were obtained from memory CD4+ T cells sorted from blood. The cell subset or site label, as the study defines it: CD45RA-negative fraction. These receptors were collected from a man in his late teens or twenties in good health.

This clone has only one observation. The rearrangement uses TRBV19 and TRBJ2-2; D is perhaps TRBD2 (8 bases). V gave up 8 bases and J gave up 5 bases, with 21 bases separating them. This CDR3 has 16 amino acids. Germline V lookup: CDR1 LNHDA, CDR2 SQIVND (reference sequence). The CDR3 region has the DNA TGTGCCAGTGTCACGGGGGGGACAGCAGTTACCGGGGAGCTGTTTTTT. As protein: CASVTGGTAVTGELFF.

The chain has TRBV9 and TRBJ1-1; D might be TRBD1 (6 bases). From germline, CDR1 is SGDLS and CDR2 YYNGEE. The CDR3 has 17 residues. Trimming stripped 4 bases from V and 5 bases from J, with 24 bases between. The CDR3 coding sequence is TGTGCCAGCAGCTCCCCTTTTGGGCAAAGGGGGGGGACTGAAGCTTTCTTT. Protein sequence: CASSSPFGQRGGTEAFF.

The DNA for the CDR3 is TGCGCCAGCAGCTTGACCGGGACTCCTAATCTGGCTGAGCAGTTCTTC. This translates into CASSLTGTPNLAEQFF. This chain links TRBV5-1 with TRBJ2-1; TRBD2 is a possible D gene (6 bases). The CDR3 loop spans 16 amino acids. Germline V gives CDR1 SGHRS, CDR2 YFSETQ. V was trimmed by 1 base and J by 9 bases, leaving 20 bases between them.

J is TRBJ2-5 and V is TRBV11-3; D remains unclear. The CDR3 is 13 amino acids. Germline V gives CDR1 SGHNT, CDR2 YENEEA. The V gene lost 2 bases and the J gene lost 0 bases, with 4 bases spanning the gap. In nucleotides, the CDR3 is TGTGCCAGCAGCTTAAATAACCAAGAGACCCAGTACTTC. As protein: CASSLNNQETQYF.

This clone occurred once. The V gene is TRBV7-2, the J gene TRBJ2-7; 8 bases line up with TRBD1. Per germline, CDR1 SGHTA and CDR2 FQGNSA. The CDR3 is 14 residues long. J was trimmed by 2 bases and V by 5 bases; bases with no gene match: 5. The CDR3 DNA reads TGTGCCAGCAGCATCCAGACAGGGGCCTACGAGCAGTACTTC. Translated: CASSIQTGAYEQYF.